These 18 T cell receptor beta chains originate from one sample sequenced in a study of beta chain features in type 1 diabetes. The study reverse transcribed the entire isolated RNA, so it sequenced expressed TCRB transcripts. Libraries were prepared by immunoSEQ multiplex PCR; TCRdb keeps only in-frame clonotypes and omits some of them. This sample has about 330,000 clones, with 9.5% to 11% found just once. The specimen sequenced was naive CD4+ T cells from blood. These receptors were collected from a woman aged 25-40 years in good health.

This clone was picked up a small number of times. This chain uses TRBV4-2 with TRBJ2-7; D remains unclear. Germline CDR1 and CDR2: LGHNA and YNFKEQ. V lost 5 bases and J 4 bases, leaving 9 bases between the germline ends. The CDR3 totals 12 residues. Here the CDR3 reads CASSLQMYEQYF. CDR3 coding DNA: TGTGCCAGCAGCTTACAGATGTACGAGCAGTACTTC.

The chain joins TRBV13 to TRBJ2-7; TRBD1 might be the D (6 bases). Germline V gives CDR1 PRHDT, CDR2 FYEKMQ (reference sequence). The CDR3 runs 15 residues. Trimming stripped 5 bases from V and 4 bases from J, with 18 bases between. As DNA, the CDR3 is TGTGCCAGCAGCGACCACGGACAGACCCTTTACGAGCAGTACTTC. Translation: CASSDHGQTLYEQYF. Full variable domain (rest looked up from reference TRBV13 and TRBJ2-7): AAGVIQSPRHLIKEKRETATLKCYPIPRHDTVYWYQQGPGQDPQFLISFYEKMQSDKGSIPDRFSAQQFSDYHSELNMSSLELGDSALYFCASSDHGQTLYEQYFGPGTRLTVT.

The J gene is TRBJ2-1, the V gene TRBV30, with a tentative D call TRBD1 (5 bases). Germline V gene sequence: CDR1 GTSNPN, CDR2 SVGIG (reference sequence). V dropped 0 bases and J dropped 2 bases, with 14 bases sitting between them. CDR3 length: 16 amino acids. In DNA, the CDR3 is TGTGCCTGGAGTGTAAAAGGTCCAGGGACCTACAATGAGCAGTTCTTC. This gives the protein CAWSVKGPGTYNEQFF.

This clone was seen more than once but under ten times. V and J are TRBV30 and TRBJ2-1; TRBD1 aligns across 7 bases. Germline-derived CDR1 and CDR2 are GTSNPN and SVGIG (reference sequence). With V trimmed by 1 base and J by 6 bases, 0 bases remained unmatched. This CDR3 contains 12 residues. This CDR3 reads CAWSGQGNEQFF. The CDR3 DNA reads as TGTGCCTGGAGTGGACAGGGCAATGAGCAGTTCTTC.

This clone occurred a few times. The CDR3 nucleotides are TGTGCCAGCAACCCCGGGACTAGCTCCGGTGAGCAGTTCTTC. Its translation: CASNPGTSSGEQFF. The genes are TRBV6-1 and TRBJ2-1; 9 bases are shared with TRBD2. There are 14 residues in the CDR3. Per germline, CDR1 MNHNS and CDR2 SASEGT. With V trimmed by 7 bases and J by 9 bases, 10 bases remained unmatched.

The table lists this clone with a few counts. This chain links TRBV30 with TRBJ2-7; D is unclear. Germline CDR1 is GTSNPN and CDR2 is SVGIG (reference sequence). Trimming left V 2 bases short and J 1 base short, with 6 bases between. The CDR3 extends over 12 amino acids. This CDR3 reads CAWSFLSYEQYF. The CDR3 nucleotides read TGTGCCTGGAGTTTCCTTTCCTACGAGCAGTACTTC.

In this sample, this clone turned up a few times. The chain joins TRBV18 to TRBJ2-1, with D possibly matching TRBD2 (7 bases). The CDR3 sequence is 16 residues long. V was trimmed by 3 bases and J by 5 bases, leaving 17 bases between them. CDR1 is KGHSH, CDR2 LQKENI, per germline. The CDR3 spells CASSPQGGGLNNEQFF. The CDR3 DNA sequence: TGTGCCAGCTCACCTCAAGGCGGGGGCCTGAACAATGAGCAGTTCTTC.

This clone was picked up a small number of times. Other DNA sequences within the sample encode an identical CDR3. V and J are TRBV18 and TRBJ2-1; TRBD2 matches 7 bases. The CDR3 is 15 residues long. The V segment lost 3 bases and the J segment 2 bases; nucleotides outside the gene matches: 4. The germline gives CDR1 KGHSH, CDR2 LQKENI. As DNA, the CDR3 is TGTGCCAGCTCACCTCAGCGGGAAGCCTACAATGAGCAGTTCTTC. Its translation is CASSPQREAYNEQFF.

The chain is built from TRBV30 and TRBJ1-1; a weak D match, TRBD1 (6 bases). The CDR3 is 13 amino acids. The germline gives CDR1 GTSNPN, CDR2 SVGIG (reference sequence). Trimming removed 4 bases from V and 0 bases from J, with 9 bases in between. The CDR3 nucleotides read TGTGCCTGGACTGACAGGATGAACACTGAAGCTTTCTTT. Amino acid sequence: CAWTDRMNTEAFF.

This clone was seen a few times. The rearrangement links TRBV19 to TRBJ2-7; TRBD1 matches at 9 bases. The CDR3 is 16 residues long. The J segment lost 1 base and the V segment lost 5 bases, leaving 9 bases of the junction unmatched. CDR1 and CDR2 from the germline V gene are LNHDA and SQIVND (reference sequence). CDR3 in amino acids: CASSRTGQGLSYEQYF. The CDR3 nucleotides read TGTGCCAGTAGTCGCACCGGACAGGGGTTATCCTACGAGCAGTACTTC.

This clone was detected only a few times. The junction shows a germline mismatch at one end, possibly a read error. This rearrangement joins TRBV15 to TRBJ1-5; 7 positions match TRBD1. Per germline, CDR1 LNHNV and CDR2 YYDKDF (reference sequence). CDR3 length equals 14 residues. CDR3 region: CATSTRGGNRPQHF. As DNA, the CDR3 is TGTGCCACCAGCACACGAGGGGGCAATCGGCCCCAGCATTTT.

This clone was found a few times. The chain is built from TRBV27 and TRBJ2-1; tentatively, D is TRBD1 (5 bases). The V end was cut by 3 bases, the J end by 8 bases, with 14 bases between. In germline, CDR1 is MNHEY, CDR2 SMNVEV (reference sequence). CDR3 length equals 14 residues. The chain's CDR3 is CASSLWGSGDEQFF. Here the CDR3 DNA reads TGTGCCAGCAGTTTGTGGGGCTCGGGCGATGAGCAGTTCTTC.

This clone was seen only a few times. V gene TRBV10-3 combines with J gene TRBJ2-1; 13 bases align to TRBD2. The V gene's germline CDR1 is ENHRY and CDR2 SYGVKD. The CDR3 runs to 13 residues. Trimming took 10 bases from V and 9 from J; bases not matched to a gene: 6. CDR3 in amino acids: CASGTSGTSEQFF. As DNA, the CDR3 is TGTGCCAGCGGGACTAGCGGGACGTCTGAGCAGTTCTTC.

This clone was found a few times. In DNA, the CDR3 is TGTGCCTGGAGTTGGGGGCAGGGGGTCTACGAGCAGTACTTC. Its translation is CAWSWGQGVYEQYF. This chain joins TRBV30 and TRBJ2-7; 7 bases agree with TRBD1. From germline, CDR1 is GTSNPN and CDR2 SVGIG (reference sequence). The CDR3 consists of 14 residues. The trim removed 2 bases at V and 3 bases at J, leaving 7 bases unmatched.

This clone was recorded a few times. The chain joins TRBV4-3 to TRBJ1-1; TRBD1 aligns across 10 bases. The CDR3 extends over 15 amino acids. The junction had 2 bases not matched to a gene; V was cut back by 0 bases and J by 4 bases. CDR1 and CDR2 (germline): LGHNA, YSLEER. The chain's CDR3 is CASSQETGGPTEAFF. CDR3 nucleotide sequence: TGCGCCAGCAGCCAAGAGACAGGGGGCCCCACTGAAGCTTTCTTT.

This clone was counted between two and nine times. The chain recombines TRBV6-6 with TRBJ2-5, with 10 positions matching TRBD1. CDR3 length: 16 residues. Per the germline V gene, CDR1 is MNHNY and CDR2 is SVGAGI (reference sequence). V lost 3 bases to trimming and J lost 5 bases; unmatched junction nucleotides: 9. DNA of the CDR3: TGTGCCAGCAGTTATCCCGCGACAGGGGGCCGGGAGACCCAGTACTTC. This encodes CASSYPATGGRETQYF.

This chain uses TRBV7-3 with TRBJ2-5; D might be TRBD1 (6 bases). Germline V gives CDR1 SGHTA, CDR2 FQGTGA. The CDR3 contains 15 residues. Trimming shortened V by 5 bases and J by 2 bases, and 15 bases separated the two germline ends. CDR3 coding DNA: TGTGCCAGCAGCCCCCAGGGGTCCTTTCAAGAGACCCAGTACTTC. Its translation: CASSPQGSFQETQYF.

A few counts support this clone. As DNA, the CDR3 is TGTGCCAGCAAGGTTGGCGGGGGACAAGAGACCCAGTACTTC. Residues: CASKVGGGQETQYF. V usage is TRBV6-6 and J usage is TRBJ2-5; 7 nucleotides agree with TRBD2. With 7 bases clipped from V and 2 bases from J, the junction kept 7 bases outside the gene matches. Germline CDR1 reads MNHNY; CDR2 reads SVGAGI (reference sequence). The CDR3 is made up of 14 amino acids.